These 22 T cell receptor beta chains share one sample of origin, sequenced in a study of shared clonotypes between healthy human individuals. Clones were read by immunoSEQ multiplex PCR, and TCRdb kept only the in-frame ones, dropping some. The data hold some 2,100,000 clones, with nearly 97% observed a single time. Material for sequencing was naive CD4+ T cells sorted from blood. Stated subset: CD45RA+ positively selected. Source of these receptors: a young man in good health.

The CDR3 loop reads CASSLGREPYNEQFF. Here the CDR3 DNA reads TGTGCCAGCAGCTTAGGGCGGGAGCCCTACAATGAGCAGTTCTTC. The chain employs TRBV7-9 and TRBJ2-1; 7 bases agree with TRBD2. CDR1 and CDR2 (germline): SEHNR, FQNEAQ (reference sequence). This CDR3 is 15 amino acids long. V trimming: 1 base; J trimming: 2 bases; junction bases outside the gene matches: 2.

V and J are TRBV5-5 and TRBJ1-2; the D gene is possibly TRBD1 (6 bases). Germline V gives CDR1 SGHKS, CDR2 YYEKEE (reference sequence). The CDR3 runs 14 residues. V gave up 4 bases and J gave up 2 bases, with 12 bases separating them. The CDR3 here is CASSKTTGNYGYTF. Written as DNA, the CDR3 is TGTGCCAGCAGCAAAACAACAGGGAACTATGGCTACACCTTC.

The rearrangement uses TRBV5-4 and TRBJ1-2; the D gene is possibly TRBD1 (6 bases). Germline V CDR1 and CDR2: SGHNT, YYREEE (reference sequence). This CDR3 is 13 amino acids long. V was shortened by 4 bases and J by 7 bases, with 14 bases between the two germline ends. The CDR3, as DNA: TGTGCCAGCAGCGCTACAGGGCTGGGTGGCTACACCTTC. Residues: CASSATGLGGYTF.

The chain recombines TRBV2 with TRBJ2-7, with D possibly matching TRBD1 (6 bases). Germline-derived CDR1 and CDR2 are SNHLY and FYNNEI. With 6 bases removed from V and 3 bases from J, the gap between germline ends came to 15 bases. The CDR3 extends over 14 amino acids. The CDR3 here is CASRDLGRGYEQYF. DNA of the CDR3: TGTGCCAGCAGGGATCTTGGCAGGGGCTACGAGCAGTACTTC. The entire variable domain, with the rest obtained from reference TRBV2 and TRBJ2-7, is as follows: EPEVTQTPSHQVTQMGQEVILRCVPISNHLYFYWYRQILGQKVEFLVSFYNNEISEKSEIFDDQFSVERPDGSNFTLKIRSTKLEDSAMYFCASRDLGRGYEQYFGPGTRLTVT.

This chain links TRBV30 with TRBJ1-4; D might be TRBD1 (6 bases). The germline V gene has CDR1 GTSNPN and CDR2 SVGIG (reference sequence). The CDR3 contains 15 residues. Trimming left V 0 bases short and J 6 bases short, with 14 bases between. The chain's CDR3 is CAWSVGAGAYEKLFF. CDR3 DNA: TGTGCCTGGAGTGTGGGGGCAGGGGCCTATGAAAAACTGTTTTTT.

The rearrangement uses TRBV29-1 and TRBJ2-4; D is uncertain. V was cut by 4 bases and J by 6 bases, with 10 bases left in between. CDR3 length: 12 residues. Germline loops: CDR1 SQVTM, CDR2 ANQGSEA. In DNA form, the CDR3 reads TGCAGCGTTGTGGAGCAGACAAACATTCAGTACTTC. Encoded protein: CSVVEQTNIQYF. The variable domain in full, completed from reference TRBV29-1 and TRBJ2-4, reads SAVISQKPSRDICQRGTSLTIQCQVDSQVTMMFWYRQQPGQSLTLIATANQGSEATYESGFVIDKFPISRPNLTFSTLTVSNMSPEDSSIYLCSVVEQTNIQYFGAGTRLSVL.

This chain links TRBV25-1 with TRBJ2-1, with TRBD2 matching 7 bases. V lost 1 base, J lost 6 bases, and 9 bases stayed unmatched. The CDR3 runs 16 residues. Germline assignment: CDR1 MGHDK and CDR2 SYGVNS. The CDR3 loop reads CASSEFLGLNFNEQFF. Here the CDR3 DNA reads TGTGCCAGCAGTGAATTTCTGGGACTAAATTTCAATGAGCAGTTCTTC.

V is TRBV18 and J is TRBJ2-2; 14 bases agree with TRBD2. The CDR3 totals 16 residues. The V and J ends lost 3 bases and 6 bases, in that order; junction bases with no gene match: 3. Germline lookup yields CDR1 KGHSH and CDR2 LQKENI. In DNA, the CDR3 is TGTGCCAGCTCACCGGGACTAGCGGGAGCTTCCGGGGAGCTGTTTTTT. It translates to CASSPGLAGASGELFF.

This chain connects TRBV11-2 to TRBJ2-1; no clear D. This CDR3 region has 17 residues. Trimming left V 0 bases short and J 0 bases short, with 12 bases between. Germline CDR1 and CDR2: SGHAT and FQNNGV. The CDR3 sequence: CASSLDPLASSYNEQFF. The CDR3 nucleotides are TGTGCCAGCAGCTTAGACCCCCTGGCTAGCTCCTACAATGAGCAGTTCTTC.

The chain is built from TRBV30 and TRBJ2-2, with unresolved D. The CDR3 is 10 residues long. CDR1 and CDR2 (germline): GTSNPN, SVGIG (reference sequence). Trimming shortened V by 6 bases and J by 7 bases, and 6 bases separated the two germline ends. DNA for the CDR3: TGTGCCTGTGGGGACGGGGAGCTGTTTTTT. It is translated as CACGDGELFF.

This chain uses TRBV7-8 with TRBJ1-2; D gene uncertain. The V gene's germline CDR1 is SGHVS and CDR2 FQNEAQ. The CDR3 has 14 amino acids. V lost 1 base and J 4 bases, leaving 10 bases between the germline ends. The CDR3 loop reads CASSLELASYGYTF. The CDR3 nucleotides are TGTGCCAGCAGCTTAGAGCTGGCCAGCTATGGCTACACCTTC.

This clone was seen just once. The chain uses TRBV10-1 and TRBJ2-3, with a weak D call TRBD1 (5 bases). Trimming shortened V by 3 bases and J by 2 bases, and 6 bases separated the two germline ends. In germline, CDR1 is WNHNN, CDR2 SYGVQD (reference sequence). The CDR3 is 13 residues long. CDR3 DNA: TGCGCCAGCAGTGACAGGGCCACAGATACGCAGTATTTT. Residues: CASSDRATDTQYF.

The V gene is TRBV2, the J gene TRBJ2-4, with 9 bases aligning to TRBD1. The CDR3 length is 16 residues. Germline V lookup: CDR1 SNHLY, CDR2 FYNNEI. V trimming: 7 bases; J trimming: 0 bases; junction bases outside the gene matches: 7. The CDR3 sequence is CASTSGQGKAKNIQYF. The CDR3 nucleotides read TGTGCCAGCACCTCCGGACAGGGGAAAGCCAAAAACATTCAGTACTTC.

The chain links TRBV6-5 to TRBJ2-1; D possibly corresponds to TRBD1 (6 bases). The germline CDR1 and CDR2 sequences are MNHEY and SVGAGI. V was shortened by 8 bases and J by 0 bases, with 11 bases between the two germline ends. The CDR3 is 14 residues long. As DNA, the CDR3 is TGTGCCAGCGGGCAGGGGCGCTCCTACAATGAGCAGTTCTTC. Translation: CASGQGRSYNEQFF.

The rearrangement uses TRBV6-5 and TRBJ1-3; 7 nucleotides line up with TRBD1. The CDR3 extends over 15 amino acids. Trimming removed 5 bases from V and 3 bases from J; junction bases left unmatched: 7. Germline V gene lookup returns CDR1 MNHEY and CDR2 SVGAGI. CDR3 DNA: TGTGCCAGCAGTGTAGACAGGGTGCGTGGAAACACCATATATTTT. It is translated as CASSVDRVRGNTIYF.

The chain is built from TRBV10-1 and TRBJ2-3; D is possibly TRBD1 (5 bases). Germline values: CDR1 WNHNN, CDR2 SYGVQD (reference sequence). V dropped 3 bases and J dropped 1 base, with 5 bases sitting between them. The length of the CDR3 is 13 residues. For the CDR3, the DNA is TGCGCCAGCAGTGACAGGGGCACAGATACGCAGTATTTT. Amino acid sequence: CASSDRGTDTQYF.

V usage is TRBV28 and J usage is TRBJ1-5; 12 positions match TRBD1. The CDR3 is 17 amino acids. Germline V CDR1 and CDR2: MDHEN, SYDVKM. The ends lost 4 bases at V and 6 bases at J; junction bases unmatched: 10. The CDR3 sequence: CASSSAGTGGAVQPQHF. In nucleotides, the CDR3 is TGTGCCAGCAGTTCCGCCGGGACAGGGGGCGCGGTTCAGCCCCAGCATTTT.

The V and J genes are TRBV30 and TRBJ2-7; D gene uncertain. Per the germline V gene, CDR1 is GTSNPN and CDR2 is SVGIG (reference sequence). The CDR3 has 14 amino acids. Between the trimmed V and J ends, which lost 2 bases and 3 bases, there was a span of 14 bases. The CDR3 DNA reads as TGTGCCTGGAGTCCAACCTTGATGAGCTACGAGCAGTACTTC. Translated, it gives CAWSPTLMSYEQYF. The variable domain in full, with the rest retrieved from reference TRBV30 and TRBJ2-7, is SQTIHQWPATLVQPVGSPLSLECTVEGTSNPNLYWYRQAAGRGLQLLFYSVGIGQISSEVPQNLSASRPQDRQFILSSKKLLLSDSGFYLCAWSPTLMSYEQYFGPGTRLTVT.

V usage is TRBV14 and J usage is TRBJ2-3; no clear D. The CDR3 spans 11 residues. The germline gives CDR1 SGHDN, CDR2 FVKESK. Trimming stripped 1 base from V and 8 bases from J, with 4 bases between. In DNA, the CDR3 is TGTGCCAGCAGCCAAGCGGTTACGCAGTATTTT. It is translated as CASSQAVTQYF.

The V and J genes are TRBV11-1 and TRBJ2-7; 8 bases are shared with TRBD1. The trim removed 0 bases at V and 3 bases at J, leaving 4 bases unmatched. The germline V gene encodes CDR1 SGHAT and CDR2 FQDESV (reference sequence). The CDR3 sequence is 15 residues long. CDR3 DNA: TGTGCCAGCAGCTTAGCTGCGACAGGGGTCTACGAGCAGTACTTC. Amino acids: CASSLAATGVYEQYF.

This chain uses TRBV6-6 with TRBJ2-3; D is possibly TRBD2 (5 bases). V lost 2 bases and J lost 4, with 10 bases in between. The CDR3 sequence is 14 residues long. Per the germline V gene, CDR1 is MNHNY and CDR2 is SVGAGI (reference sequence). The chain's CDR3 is CASSYVSSSDTQYF. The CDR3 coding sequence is TGTGCCAGCAGTTACGTATCTAGCTCAGATACGCAGTATTTT.

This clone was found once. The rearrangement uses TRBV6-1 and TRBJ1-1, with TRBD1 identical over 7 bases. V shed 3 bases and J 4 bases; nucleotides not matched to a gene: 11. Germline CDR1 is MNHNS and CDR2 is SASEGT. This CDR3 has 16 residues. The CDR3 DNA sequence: TGTGCCAGCAGTGACGGGGTGACAGGGAGAGGCACTGAAGCTTTCTTT. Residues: CASSDGVTGRGTEAFF.